These 20 T cell receptor beta chains were all obtained from the same sample, sequenced in a study of shared clonotypes between healthy human individuals. The table came from immunoSEQ multiplex PCR; TCRdb's copy has only in-frame clones and leaves some out. In the table there are millions of clones, about 95% of which are singletons. Positively selected for CCR7, the CD45RO-negative cells used as naive CD8 cells excluded terminally differentiated effector memory CD45RA+ cells. The sample consisted of naive CD8+ T cells sorted from blood. Receptor source: a man younger than 30 in good health.

The chain links TRBV6-1 to TRBJ2-1, with a tentative D call TRBD1 (6 bases). The CDR3 contains 16 residues. Germline CDR1 reads MNHNS; CDR2 reads SASEGT. The germline V and J ends were trimmed by 4 bases and 2 bases, with 15 bases remaining between them. In DNA, the CDR3 is TGTGCCAGCAGTGCACCCGTAGGGGGAGCCTACAATGAGCAGTTCTTC. Encoded protein: CASSAPVGGAYNEQFF.

The chain carries TRBV5-1 and TRBJ1-6; D unclear. This CDR3 spans 13 amino acids. Per the germline V gene, CDR1 is SGHRS and CDR2 is YFSETQ. With 1 base removed from V and 10 bases from J, the gap between germline ends came to 9 bases. CDR3 protein: CASSLKGLSPLHF. CDR3 bases: TGCGCCAGCAGCTTGAAGGGTCTCTCACCCCTCCACTTT.

V is TRBV30 and J is TRBJ2-7; no firm D call. The V end was cut by 3 bases, the J end by 3 bases, with 12 bases between. Germline CDR1 GTSNPN, CDR2 SVGIG (reference sequence). The CDR3 length is 13 residues. CDR3 region: CAWSPGRDYEQYF. For the CDR3, the DNA is TGTGCCTGGAGCCCTGGAAGGGACTACGAGCAGTACTTC.

This sequence joins TRBV4-1 and TRBJ2-3; no clear D. The CDR3 runs 15 residues. The ends were cut back, 1 base at V and 3 bases at J, with 11 bases in the middle. In germline, CDR1 is MGHRA, CDR2 YSYEKL. DNA of the CDR3: TGCGCCAGCAGCCAAGGTCAAAGGCTTACAGATACGCAGTATTTT. This sequence encodes CASSQGQRLTDTQYF.

For this clone: Other nucleotide sequences in the sample specify the same CDR3. V gene TRBV7-2 combines with J gene TRBJ2-7; 9 nucleotides match TRBD2. The junction had 4 bases not matched to a gene; V was cut back by 3 bases and J by 4 bases. CDR1 SGHTA and CDR2 FQGNSA come from the germline V gene. The CDR3 runs to 14 residues. The CDR3 loop is CASSFGLAGYEQYF. In DNA form, the CDR3 reads TGTGCCAGCAGCTTCGGCCTAGCGGGGTACGAGCAGTACTTC.

Comments on this clone: This sample includes further DNA sequences coding for the same CDR3. This chain uses TRBV6-1 with TRBJ2-7; D is ambiguous. Trimming removed 2 bases from V and 0 bases from J, with 8 bases in between. The CDR3 consists of 14 residues. CDR1 is MNHNS, CDR2 SASEGT, per germline. CDR3 sequence: CASSELGSSYEQYF. DNA for the CDR3: TGTGCCAGCAGTGAACTGGGGTCCTCCTACGAGCAGTACTTC.

This sequence joins TRBV7-3 and TRBJ1-2; D ambiguous. Germline CDR1 and CDR2: SGHTA and FQGTGA. The CDR3 has 13 amino acids. Trimming took 8 bases from V and 7 from J, leaving 17 bases between them. CDR3 nucleotides: TGTGCCAGCTCTGATACCGGCTACCCTGGCTACACCTTC. This gives the protein CASSDTGYPGYTF.

The rearrangement joins TRBV9 to TRBJ2-3; tentatively, D is TRBD2 (7 bases). The V and J ends lost 4 bases and 2 bases respectively, with 23 bases between them. Germline CDR1 and CDR2: SGDLS and YYNGEE. There are 18 residues in the CDR3. The DNA of the CDR3 is TGTGCCAGCAGCATGGGCGGGGGCTCCGGAATACCCACAGATACGCAGTATTTT. It yields the protein CASSMGGGSGIPTDTQYF.

On this clone: Other DNA sequences within the sample encode an identical CDR3. The V and J genes are TRBV6-5 and TRBJ1-2; D unclear. CDR1 is MNHEY, CDR2 SVGAGI, per germline. With 3 bases removed from V and 4 bases from J, the gap between germline ends came to 12 bases. The CDR3 sequence is 14 residues long. The CDR3 bases are TGTGCCAGCAGTTATTCTGAGGGTGTCTATGGCTACACCTTC. Amino acids: CASSYSEGVYGYTF.

This chain uses TRBV7-9 with TRBJ1-4; weak D call: TRBD1 (6 bases). The germline CDR1 and CDR2 sequences are SEHNR and FQNEAQ (reference sequence). This CDR3 region has 14 residues. The V gene lost 4 bases and the J gene lost 7 bases, with 13 bases spanning the gap. The CDR3 bases are TGTGCCAGCAGCTCTTCGGGAGGGGGTGAAAAACTGTTTTTT. This codes for CASSSSGGGEKLFF. Full variable domain (rest looked up from reference TRBV7-9 and TRBJ1-4): DTGVSQNPRHKITKRGQNVTFRCDPISEHNRLYWYRQTLGQGPEFLTYFQNEAQLEKSRLLSDRFSAERPKGSFSTLEIQRTEQGDSAMYLCASSSSGGGEKLFFGSGTQLSVL.

The DNA of the CDR3 is TGTGCCAGTAGTATGGGGGCATATAATTCACCCCTCCACTTT. As protein: CASSMGAYNSPLHF. The chain links TRBV19 to TRBJ1-6, with D tentatively TRBD1 (6 bases). V gave up 3 bases and J gave up 4 bases, with 7 bases separating them. The CDR3 sequence is 14 residues long. The germline V gene encodes CDR1 LNHDA and CDR2 SQIVND (reference sequence). Filled out from reference TRBV19 and TRBJ1-6, the complete variable domain reads DGGITQSPKYLFRKEGQNVTLSCEQNLNHDAMYWYRQDPGQGLRLIYYSQIVNDFQKGDIAEGYSVSREKKESFPLTVTSAQKNPTAFYLCASSMGAYNSPLHFGNGTRLTVT.

This chain links TRBV19 with TRBJ2-1; 8 bases agree with TRBD2. With V trimmed by 1 base and J by 2 bases, 7 bases remained unmatched. The CDR3 is 17 residues long. Germline CDR1 is LNHDA and CDR2 is SQIVND (reference sequence). The CDR3 spells CASSIATGGPAYNEQFF. The CDR3 region has the DNA TGTGCCAGTAGTATAGCCACGGGAGGGCCAGCCTACAATGAGCAGTTCTTC.

The chain recombines TRBV27 with TRBJ1-2, with 8 bases lining up with TRBD1. The germline CDR1 and CDR2 sequences are MNHEY and SMNVEV (reference sequence). This CDR3 has 14 residues. The trim removed 1 base at V and 7 bases at J, leaving 5 bases unmatched. The CDR3 sequence: CASSLYQGAGGYTF. In nucleotides, the CDR3 is TGTGCCAGCAGTTTATATCAGGGGGCTGGTGGCTACACCTTC.

The chain is built from TRBV7-9 and TRBJ2-2; D gene ambiguous. The CDR3 has 14 residues. Trimming removed 1 base from V and 6 bases from J, with 9 bases in between. Germline values: CDR1 SEHNR, CDR2 FQNEAQ (reference sequence). The CDR3 region is CASSLVQDPGELFF. The CDR3 bases are TGTGCCAGCAGCTTAGTGCAGGATCCCGGGGAGCTGTTTTTT.

V and J are TRBV19 and TRBJ1-5, with 10 nucleotides matching TRBD1. V dropped 5 bases and J dropped 8; count of bases not matched to a gene: 9. This CDR3 contains 15 residues. CDR1 is LNHDA, CDR2 SQIVND, per germline (reference sequence). The CDR3 here is CASSVGQGWNEPQHF. The CDR3 DNA sequence: TGTGCCAGTAGTGTGGGACAGGGGTGGAATGAGCCCCAGCATTTT. Supplemented by reference TRBV19 and TRBJ1-5, the full variable domain reads DGGITQSPKYLFRKEGQNVTLSCEQNLNHDAMYWYRQDPGQGLRLIYYSQIVNDFQKGDIAEGYSVSREKKESFPLTVTSAQKNPTAFYLCASSVGQGWNEPQHFGDGTRLSIL.

J is TRBJ1-1 and V is TRBV5-4, with 10 bases aligning to TRBD1. The V segment lost 2 bases and the J segment 4 bases; nucleotides outside the gene matches: 2. The length of the CDR3 is 14 residues. Germline V CDR1 and CDR2: SGHNT, YYREEE (reference sequence). CDR3: CASSFRDRGTEAFF. CDR3 DNA sequence: TGTGCCAGCAGCTTCCGGGACAGGGGCACTGAAGCTTTCTTT.

This chain uses TRBV27 with TRBJ2-7; 9 nucleotides agree with TRBD2. The CDR3 loop spans 16 amino acids. V lost 5 bases and J lost 0; bases outside the gene matches: 8. CDR1 is MNHEY and CDR2 is SMNVEV in the germline V gene (reference sequence). CDR3 region: CASSPASGEVSYEQYF. The CDR3 DNA is TGTGCCAGCAGTCCTGCTAGCGGGGAGGTCTCCTACGAGCAGTACTTC.

The CDR3 region is CASSLVGSENYEQYF. The DNA for the CDR3 is TGTGCCAGCAGCTTAGTAGGATCCGAAAACTACGAGCAGTACTTC. V and J are TRBV7-2 and TRBJ2-5, with D hard to call. The DNA end lines up better with TRBJ2-7; the J call may be wrong. Germline V gene data show CDR1 as SGHTA and CDR2 as FQGNSA. This CDR3 spans 15 amino acids.

This rearrangement joins TRBV5-7 to TRBJ2-7, with 10 bases fitting TRBD1. TRBV5-7 is classed as an ORF, of uncertain function. The CDR3 contains 16 residues. V was pared by 4 bases and J by 2 bases, with 9 bases of the junction left unmatched. CDR3 in amino acids: CASSRPGTGDTYEQYF. In nucleotides, the CDR3 is TGTGCCAGCAGCCGACCCGGGACAGGGGACACCTACGAGCAGTACTTC.

The chain links TRBV10-3 to TRBJ2-5; D is unresolved. The J call may be faulty, since TRBJ2-7 better matches the DNA end. The CDR3 extends over 13 amino acids. The germline CDR1 and CDR2 sequences are ENHRY and SYGVKD. The DNA for the CDR3 is TGTGCCATCAGAGATATCGACCCCTACGAGCAGTACTTC. Its translation: CAIRDIDPYEQYF.